One sample yielded the 16 T cell receptor beta chains listed below, sequenced in a study of metastatic and nonmetastatic thyroid tumors. TCRdb reanalyzed the PCR reads via MiXCR. Of about 18,000 clones detected, roughly 23% appear once; the ten largest clones hold about 18%. Among the patients, none had received any treatment before thyroid surgery. Material: tumor tissue. The receptors derive from a female donor with papillary thyroid cancer or a benign thyroid nodule (not recorded which). Some clones in this sample may be carry-over from other donors' samples.

This clone is medium-sized within its sample. The rearrangement joins TRBV3-1 to TRBJ1-2; D remains unclear. Trimming took 2 bases from V and 4 from J, leaving 5 bases between them. From germline, CDR1 is LGHDT and CDR2 YNNKEL (reference sequence). The CDR3 extends over 12 amino acids. The CDR3 protein is CASSQWGYGYTF. The CDR3 DNA is TGTGCCAGCAGCCAATGGGGCTATGGCTACACCTTC.

This clone appeared a few times. The chain combines TRBV11-1 with TRBJ2-7; 7 bases are shared with TRBD1. There are 14 residues in the CDR3. J lost 2 bases, V lost 5 bases, and 6 bases had no gene match. Germline assignment: CDR1 SGHAT and CDR2 FQDESV (reference sequence). The CDR3 here is CASSVRQGTYEQYF. Written as DNA, the CDR3 is TGTGCCAGCAGCGTTCGACAGGGAACCTACGAGCAGTACTTC.

This clone is deemed medium-sized. The chain carries TRBV20-1 and TRBJ2-1, with no clear D. The CDR3 runs to 13 residues. CDR1 and CDR2 from the germline V gene are DFQATT and SNEGSKA (reference sequence). The germline V and J ends were trimmed by 3 bases and 10 bases, with 16 bases remaining between them. CDR3: CSASKGIRREQFF. The CDR3 DNA sequence: TGCAGTGCTAGTAAAGGGATAAGGCGGGAGCAGTTCTTC.

This chain connects TRBV30 to TRBJ2-7; 8 bases agree with TRBD1. With V trimmed by 8 bases and J by 7 bases, 16 bases remained unmatched. The CDR3 has 14 residues. CDR1 and CDR2 from the germline V gene are GTSNPN and SVGIG (reference sequence). For the CDR3, the DNA is TGTGCCGAATCAATAGGACAGGGAGTGGGGGAGCAGTACTTC. The encoded protein is CAESIGQGVGEQYF.

This sequence joins TRBV5-1 and TRBJ2-7; D unclear. From germline, CDR1 is SGHRS and CDR2 YFSETQ. This CDR3 is built from 12 residues. The V and J ends lost 4 bases and 0 bases respectively, with 5 bases between them. The chain's CDR3 is CASSPSSYEQYF. In DNA form, the CDR3 reads TGCGCCAGCAGCCCGTCCTCCTACGAGCAGTACTTC. Variable domain in full (rest from reference TRBV5-1 and TRBJ2-7): KAGVTQTPRYLIKTRGQQVTLSCSPISGHRSVSWYQQTPGQGLQFLFEYFSETQRNKGNFPGRFSGRQFSNSRSEMNVSTLELGDSALYLCASSPSSYEQYFGPGTRLTVT.

The chain is built from TRBV11-3 and TRBJ2-2; the D gene is possibly TRBD2 (6 bases). CDR1 is SGHNT, CDR2 YENEEA, per germline. V was shortened by 7 bases and J by 12 bases, with 15 bases between the two germline ends. This CDR3 spans 12 amino acids. CDR3 sequence: CASTRLGWQLFF. The DNA of the CDR3 is TGTGCCAGCACCCGACTAGGCTGGCAGCTGTTTTTT.

In this sample, this clone is medium-sized. J is TRBJ2-2 and V is TRBV19; TRBD1 is a possible D gene (6 bases). CDR3 size: 13 residues. Trimming shortened V by 7 bases and J by 5 bases, and 11 bases separated the two germline ends. Germline loops: CDR1 LNHDA, CDR2 SQIVND (reference sequence). The CDR3 is CASNAGETGELFF. The DNA for the CDR3 is TGTGCCAGTAATGCAGGGGAGACCGGGGAGCTGTTTTTT.

This clone occurred many times. This CDR3 reads CASSLGLSGNTIYF. In DNA, the CDR3 is TGTGCCAGCAGCTTGGGCCTCTCTGGAAACACCATATATTTT. The chain couples TRBV7-9 to TRBJ1-3; no reliable D call. This CDR3 comprises 14 residues. Germline CDR1 and CDR2: SEHNR and FQNEAQ (reference sequence). Trimming stripped 3 bases from V and 0 bases from J, with 6 bases between.

This clone was counted ten times or more. This sequence joins TRBV19 and TRBJ1-1, with TRBD1 matching 11 bases. This CDR3 contains 15 residues. V gave up 5 bases and J gave up 4 bases; unmatched junction bases: 6. The V gene's germline CDR1 is LNHDA and CDR2 SQIVND (reference sequence). The DNA of the CDR3 is TGTGCCAGTAGTGAAACCGGGACAGGGGGCACTGAAGCTTTCTTT. Its translation: CASSETGTGGTEAFF.

This clone has at least ten counts. A much larger clone sits a single nucleotide away, making a read error possible. The identical CDR3 is also encoded by other nucleotide sequences in the sample. The V call is TRBV20-1, the J call TRBJ1-6; TRBD1 might be the D (6 bases). The CDR3 contains 16 residues. From germline, CDR1 is DFQATT and CDR2 SNEGSKA (reference sequence). Trimming pared 3 bases from V and 8 bases from J, leaving 20 bases between. Written as DNA, the CDR3 is TGCAGTGCTAGGGGGGCCCGGGGGGCCGTTTATTCACCCCTCCACTTT. This sequence encodes CSARGARGAVYSPLHF.

This clone appeared many times. The CDR3 coding sequence is TGTGCCAGCAGCTTAGTGCGGTTCCAAGAGACCCAGTACTTC. Amino acid sequence: CASSLVRFQETQYF. The chain combines TRBV7-2 with TRBJ2-5, with D hard to call. The CDR3 loop spans 14 amino acids. Germline-derived CDR1 and CDR2 are SGHTA and FQGNSA. The V and J ends lost 1 base and 1 base respectively, with 7 bases between them.

The sample holds many counts of this clone. This chain links TRBV4-3 with TRBJ2-7, with D maybe TRBD1 (5 bases). This CDR3 contains 13 residues. Germline lookup yields CDR1 LGHNA and CDR2 YSLEER. V lost 3 bases and J lost 5, with 11 bases in between. The chain's CDR3 is CASSHLDRNEQYF. In DNA form, the CDR3 reads TGCGCCAGCAGCCACCTCGACAGAAACGAGCAGTACTTC.

This clone was recorded many times. Distinct nucleotide sequences in the sample also encode this CDR3. The genes are TRBV7-9 and TRBJ2-2; D is ambiguous. Germline CDR1 reads SEHNR; CDR2 reads FQNEAQ (reference sequence). Trimming stripped 7 bases from V and 6 bases from J, with 12 bases between. CDR3 size: 13 residues. In DNA form, the CDR3 reads TGTGCCAGCATCTATACCTTTCCCGGGGAGCTGTTTTTT. This sequence encodes CASIYTFPGELFF.

Within the sample, this clone is medium-sized. The chain recombines TRBV20-1 with TRBJ2-7; D may match TRBD1 or TRBD2 (5 bases each). V was clipped by 4 bases and J by 6 bases, with 19 bases between them. CDR3 length: 14 amino acids. Germline CDR1 and CDR2: DFQATT and SNEGSKA (reference sequence). The CDR3 sequence is CSAIGASFLGEQYF. The CDR3 DNA sequence: TGCAGTGCTATCGGGGCCTCCTTTTTGGGCGAGCAGTACTTC.

This clone was counted between two and nine times. The chain combines TRBV28 with TRBJ2-1; a possible D gene is TRBD1 (6 bases). The V end was cut by 7 bases, the J end by 5 bases, with 12 bases between. Germline V gene lookup returns CDR1 MDHEN and CDR2 SYDVKM. The CDR3 totals 13 residues. The CDR3 sequence: CASKRGFNNEQFF. The CDR3 DNA reads as TGTGCCAGCAAAAGGGGGTTCAACAATGAGCAGTTCTTC.

This clone was recorded many times. This chain connects TRBV4-1 to TRBJ2-2; D is ambiguous. Germline V gene lookup returns CDR1 MGHRA and CDR2 YSYEKL. V was shortened by 0 bases and J by 0 bases, with 5 bases between the two germline ends. CDR3 length equals 15 residues. Here the CDR3 reads CASSQETTNTGELFF. CDR3 in DNA: TGCGCCAGCAGCCAAGAAACCACGAACACCGGGGAGCTGTTTTTT.